This T cell receptor beta chain was sequenced during a study of patients and donors after allogeneic stem cell transplantation. TCRdb passed the RT-PCR reads through MiXCR, listing each CDR3 protein once. The table records tens of thousands of distinct CDR3 sequences, about 48% of them present only once. CDR1 is ENHRY, CDR2 SYGVKD, per germline. The CDR3 spans 14 residues. V dropped 5 bases and J dropped 5; count of bases not matched to a gene: 3. The V call is TRBV10-3, the J call TRBJ1-5; 10 bases are a match to TRBD1. The sequence was obtained from a human donor who was either an allogeneic HSCT recipient or a stem cell or donor lymphocyte infusion donor (not recorded which). It is not recorded whose cells these are; they may come from a transplant donor. Material: blood, either unsorted or a sorted T cell fraction (not recorded which). The chain's CDR3 is CAISPDRGDQPQHF. The DNA for the CDR3 is TGTGCCATCAGTCCGGACAGGGGGGATCAGCCCCAGCATTTT.